Presented here are 23 T cell receptor beta chains from one specimen sequenced in a study of T cells in Graves' hyperthyroidism and ophthalmopathy. TCR beta CDR3 regions were amplified from RNA transcripts. A set of HTBI primers served as the primers for a first-round RT-PCR of the TCR CDR3. MiXCR, run by TCRdb on the multiplex PCR reads, gives a single entry per CDR3 protein. Found here are a few hundred thousand distinct CDR3 sequences, about 16% of them singletons; the top ten hold approximately 32%. The sequencing sample was made of blood. All receptors derive from a woman aged 30 to 39 with Graves' hyperthyroidism.

Many counts were recorded for this clonotype. J is TRBJ1-1 and V is TRBV7-8; 10 nucleotides agree with TRBD1. The CDR3 covers 15 residues. Germline CDR1 is SGHVS and CDR2 is FQNEAQ. V trimming: 5 bases; J trimming: 3 bases; junction bases outside the gene matches: 6. The CDR3 coding sequence is TGTGCCAGCAGCGGCAGGGACAGGGGTTACACTGAAGCTTTCTTT. It encodes CASSGRDRGYTEAFF.

CDR3 in amino acids: CASSITPGRGHQPQHF. The CDR3 DNA reads as TGTGCCAGCAGTATTACCCCCGGCAGGGGGCATCAGCCCCAGCATTTT. The chain uses TRBV28 and TRBJ1-5, with 8 positions matching TRBD1. V shed 5 bases, J shed 5 bases, and the junction held 11 bases outside the gene matches. Per the germline V gene, CDR1 is MDHEN and CDR2 is SYDVKM. This CDR3 comprises 16 residues.

This clonotype was observed at least ten times. The chain combines TRBV7-9 with TRBJ2-3; D is perhaps TRBD1 or TRBD2 (6 bases each). Looked up from germline, CDR1 is SEHNR and CDR2 is FQNEAQ (reference sequence). Trimming shortened V by 5 bases and J by 1 base, and 19 bases separated the two germline ends. CDR3 length: 17 amino acids. In DNA form, the CDR3 reads TGTGCCAGCAGCACCCCAAGGGGGGCCCCTCGCACAGATACGCAGTATTTT. It codes for CASSTPRGAPRTDTQYF.

This clonotype appeared many times. The CDR3 bases are TGTGCCAGCAGTTTAGAATGGAAGGGGGGGCTCACAGATACGCAGTATTTT. Translating gives CASSLEWKGGLTDTQYF. V gene TRBV12-3 or TRBV12-4 combines with J gene TRBJ2-3; possible D gene TRBD2, 7 bases. The CDR3 contains 17 residues. Trimming took off 1 base at V and 2 bases at J, with 16 bases between the two ends.

This clonotype was recorded many times. The chain links TRBV30 to TRBJ2-6; the D is unclear. Germline V gives CDR1 GTSNPN, CDR2 SVGIG (reference sequence). V was shortened by 3 bases and J by 4 bases, with 7 bases between the two germline ends. The CDR3 runs 13 residues. In DNA, the CDR3 is TGTGCCTGGAGCCACCGGGGGGCCAACGTCCTGACTTTC. Translation: CAWSHRGANVLTF.

This clonotype was recorded many times. The genes are TRBV24-1 and TRBJ2-3; possible D gene TRBD1, 6 bases. The CDR3 contains 16 residues. Trimming removed 3 bases from V and 1 base from J, with 13 bases in between. CDR1 KGHDR and CDR2 SFDVKD come from the germline V gene. The CDR3 bases are TGTGCCACCAGTGATGGCCTCAGGGGAGGCACAGATACGCAGTATTTT. Protein sequence: CATSDGLRGGTDTQYF.

This clonotype came up many times. The chain recombines TRBV6-1 with TRBJ2-7, with D perhaps TRBD2 (5 bases). The germline V gene has CDR1 MNHNS and CDR2 SASEGT. Trimming stripped 6 bases from V and 1 base from J, with 19 bases between. This CDR3 is 16 amino acids long. CDR3 protein: CASRSIGLAPSYEQYF. In nucleotides, the CDR3 is TGTGCCAGCAGAAGTATAGGGCTAGCCCCTTCCTACGAGCAGTACTTC.

This clonotype was detected a few times. V and J are TRBV5-1 and TRBJ2-3; the match to TRBD1 covers 7 bases. Germline loops: CDR1 SGHRS, CDR2 YFSETQ. The CDR3 contains 14 residues. The V gene end was trimmed by 4 bases and the J gene end by 2 bases; junction bases not matched to a gene: 4. CDR3 amino acids: CASSHGQDTDTQYF. DNA for the CDR3: TGCGCCAGCAGCCACGGACAGGACACAGATACGCAGTATTTT.

This clonotype was detected many times. The chain recombines TRBV20-1 with TRBJ2-7; 7 positions agree with TRBD1. CDR3 size: 13 residues. V lost 3 bases, J lost 6 bases, and 8 bases stayed unmatched. Germline-derived CDR1 and CDR2 are DFQATT and SNEGSKA (reference sequence). CDR3 DNA sequence: TGCAGTGCTAGGAGACAGGGCCCGCTCGAGCAGTACTTC. It translates to CSARRQGPLEQYF.

This clonotype was counted at least ten times. V and J are TRBV28 and TRBJ1-2; D perhaps matches TRBD1 (6 bases). Between the trimmed V and J ends, which lost 3 bases and 5 bases, there was a span of 19 bases. In germline, CDR1 is MDHEN, CDR2 SYDVKM. The CDR3 spans 16 residues. The CDR3 DNA reads as TGTGCCAGCAGTTTGGGACCCGACCGGGACAAATATGGCTACACCTTC. It translates to CASSLGPDRDKYGYTF.

In its sample, this clonotype was seen many times. The rearrangement links TRBV5-5 to TRBJ2-2, with 8 bases aligning to TRBD2. The V segment lost 1 base and the J segment 3 bases; nucleotides outside the gene matches: 5. CDR3 length: 16 residues. Germline V gene lookup returns CDR1 SGHKS and CDR2 YYEKEE (reference sequence). Here the CDR3 DNA reads TGTGCCAGCAGCTTGTCCGCGGGAGGCCACACCGGGGAGCTGTTTTTT. This sequence encodes CASSLSAGGHTGELFF.

This clonotype occurred a few times. This chain links TRBV28 with TRBJ2-2; D may match TRBD1 or TRBD2 (5 bases each). From germline, CDR1 is MDHEN and CDR2 SYDVKM. The CDR3 has 16 residues. Deletions cut 6 bases from V and 3 bases from J, with 17 bases between. The CDR3: CASRGTLGADTGELFF. The CDR3 nucleotides are TGTGCCAGCAGGGGGACCTTAGGGGCCGACACCGGGGAGCTGTTTTTT.

This clonotype was observed once. The CDR3 loop reads CASSLNRAGAINEQFF. The CDR3 DNA follows: TGTGCCAGCAGCTTAAATCGGGCAGGGGCAATAAATGAGCAGTTCTTC. The chain joins TRBV7-3 to TRBJ2-1; a weak D match, TRBD1 (6 bases). The CDR3 extends over 16 amino acids. Looked up from germline, CDR1 is SGHTA and CDR2 is FQGTGA. The V end was cut by 1 base, the J end by 7 bases, with 17 bases between. Using reference TRBV7-3 and TRBJ2-1 for the parts outside the CDR3, the full variable domain is GAGVSQTPSNKVTEKGKYVELRCDPISGHTALYWYRQSLGQGPEFLIYFQGTGAADDSGLPNDRFFAVRPEGSVSTLKIQRTERGDSAVYLCASSLNRAGAINEQFFGPGTRLTVL.

This clonotype was detected only a few times. The V call is TRBV12-5, the J call TRBJ1-5; D perhaps matches TRBD1 (5 bases). The V gene lost 5 bases and the J gene lost 2 bases, with 7 bases spanning the gap. The CDR3 is made up of 13 amino acids. Germline-derived CDR1 and CDR2 are LGHNT and FRNRAP. CDR3 in DNA: TGTGCTAGTGGTCCGGGGGGCAATCAGCCCCAGCATTTT. Its translation: CASGPGGNQPQHF. Together with reference TRBV12-5 and TRBJ1-5, the CDR3 gives the full variable domain: DARVTQTPRHKVTEMGQEVTMRCQPILGHNTVFWYRQTMMQGLELLAYFRNRAPLDDSGMPKDRFSAEMPDATLATLKIQPSEPRDSAVYFCASGPGGNQPQHFGDGTRLSIL.

There are a few counts of this clonotype. This chain links TRBV29-1 with TRBJ1-1, with TRBD1 as a possible D gene (5 bases). CDR1 and CDR2 from the germline V gene are SQVTM and ANQGSEA. This CDR3 is 13 amino acids long. V was clipped by 6 bases and J by 4 bases, with 15 bases between them. CDR3 amino acids: CSVIRGLGTEAFF. The CDR3 region has the DNA TGCAGCGTGATCCGGGGGTTAGGCACTGAAGCTTTCTTT. The variable domain in full, with the rest retrieved from reference TRBV29-1 and TRBJ1-1, is SAVISQKPSRDICQRGTSLTIQCQVDSQVTMMFWYRQQPGQSLTLIATANQGSEATYESGFVIDKFPISRPNLTFSTLTVSNMSPEDSSIYLCSVIRGLGTEAFFGQGTRLTVV.

This clonotype was recorded many times. This chain joins TRBV20-1 and TRBJ1-1; TRBD1 aligns across 7 bases. The ends lost 1 base at V and 1 base at J; junction bases unmatched: 3. CDR1 and CDR2 (germline): DFQATT, SNEGSKA (reference sequence). The CDR3 loop spans 14 amino acids. The CDR3 here is CSARVTGENTEAFF. In DNA, the CDR3 is TGCAGTGCTAGAGTCACAGGGGAGAACACTGAAGCTTTCTTT.

Concerning this clonotype: A much larger clone lies one base from this, so it may be a read error. The chain employs TRBV28 and TRBJ2-4; D might be TRBD2 (5 bases). Germline values: CDR1 MDHEN, CDR2 SYDVKM. The CDR3 is made up of 15 amino acids. CDR3 loop: CASSSPGVARNVQYF. Here the CDR3 DNA reads TGTGCCAGCAGTTCCCCTGGGGTAGCGAGAAACGTTCAGTACTTC. The variable domain in full, with the rest retrieved from reference TRBV28 and TRBJ2-4, is DVKVTQSSRYLVKRTGEKVFLECVQDMDHENMFWYRQDPGLGLRLIYFSYDVKMKEKGDIPEGYSVSREKKERFSLILESASTNQTSMYLCASSSPGVARNVQYFGAGTRLSVL.

The chain couples TRBV24-1 to TRBJ2-5; 7 bases match TRBD1. The length of the CDR3 is 15 residues. The J segment lost 2 bases and the V segment lost 2 bases, leaving 4 bases of the junction unmatched. The germline CDR1 and CDR2 sequences are KGHDR and SFDVKD. For the CDR3, the DNA is TGTGCCACCAGTGATTCGCAGGGGGAGCAAGAGACCCAGTACTTC. This encodes CATSDSQGEQETQYF.

The sample holds many counts of this clonotype. The chain is built from TRBV29-1 and TRBJ1-1; possibly TRBD1 for D (5 bases). The germline V gene encodes CDR1 SQVTM and CDR2 ANQGSEA. V dropped 7 bases and J dropped 0 bases, with 12 bases sitting between them. CDR3 length: 13 residues. The CDR3 sequence: CSGQGWVNTEAFF. CDR3 coding DNA: TGCAGCGGTCAGGGTTGGGTGAACACTGAAGCTTTCTTT. The variable domain in full, completed from reference TRBV29-1 and TRBJ1-1, reads SAVISQKPSRDICQRGTSLTIQCQVDSQVTMMFWYRQQPGQSLTLIATANQGSEATYESGFVIDKFPISRPNLTFSTLTVSNMSPEDSSIYLCSGQGWVNTEAFFGQGTRLTVV.

This clonotype was counted at least ten times. This chain joins TRBV10-3 and TRBJ2-1; D gene uncertain. The CDR3 loop spans 13 amino acids. Germline V lookup: CDR1 ENHRY, CDR2 SYGVKD. V was trimmed by 7 bases and J by 7 bases, leaving 14 bases between them. In DNA, the CDR3 is TGTGCCATCACCCACCCAGTCTCAAATGAGCAGTTCTTC. Encoded protein: CAITHPVSNEQFF.

The rearrangement joins TRBV20-1 to TRBJ1-6, with TRBD1 matching 8 bases. The V segment lost 1 base and the J segment 3 bases; nucleotides outside the gene matches: 11. Germline V gene lookup returns CDR1 DFQATT and CDR2 SNEGSKA (reference sequence). The CDR3 sequence is 18 residues long. The CDR3 bases are TGCAGTGCTAGAGGTCGGGGGGCGGGACAGGACTATAATTCACCCCTCCACTTT. The encoded protein is CSARGRGAGQDYNSPLHF.

The chain has TRBV29-1 and TRBJ2-5; 7 bases line up with TRBD2. Germline CDR1 SQVTM, CDR2 ANQGSEA. This CDR3 has 14 residues. The J segment lost 5 bases and the V segment lost 3 bases, leaving 9 bases of the junction unmatched. The CDR3 DNA reads TGCAGCGTTGAGACTAGGACTAGTTGGGAGACCCAGTACTTC. Translation: CSVETRTSWETQYF.

A few counts support this clonotype. This could be a read error, since a much larger clone is one nucleotide away. This chain connects TRBV19 to TRBJ1-1; no clear D gene. This CDR3 is 15 amino acids long. Germline V gene lookup returns CDR1 LNHDA and CDR2 SQIVND (reference sequence). V dropped 6 bases and J dropped 6 bases, with 20 bases sitting between them. Here the CDR3 DNA reads TGTGCCAGTAGCAGTCTGCAGAGCGCGGTGGCTGAAGCTTTCTTT. It codes for CASSSLQSAVAEAFF.